The count of the clone carrying this TCR beta chain is one. Its matching antigen is unknown. Negative isolation was applied to CD8+ and CD4+ T cells, and FACS enrichment was applied to TEMRA cells. Reverse transcription of about 0.45 to 1 ug RNA was performed with random hexamers. Using its own MiXCR run on the immunoSEQ multiplex PCR reads, TCRdb lists one record per CDR3 protein. The table lists roughly 200,000 distinct CDR3 sequences, 90% to 95% of them singletons. The data were obtained in a study of CD8 T cells in Susac syndrome. Study-level results: Acknowledgment was made by the study that its TCR sequencing and HLA analysis involved a relatively small number of individuals.

Trimming pared 0 bases from V and 5 bases from J, leaving 10 bases between. Germline V gene sequence: CDR1 SEHNR, CDR2 FQNEAQ (reference sequence). This CDR3 contains 14 residues. Input material: CD4+ T cells from PBMCs. The chain combines TRBV7-9 with TRBJ2-5; D not resolved. This sequence was found in a human donor in good health. CDR3: CASSLARDSETQYF. CDR3 nucleotides: TGTGCCAGCAGCTTAGCTAGGGATTCGGAGACCCAGTACTTC.